This T cell receptor beta chain was captured in a study of cytomegalovirus exposure and HLA in healthy donors. Healthy people donating bone marrow made up the donors. Germline V gene sequence: CDR1 KGHSH, CDR2 LQKENI. CDR3 length: 16 amino acids. Trimming left V 1 base short and J 3 bases short, with 10 bases between. The PCR contained 60 Vbeta and 13 Jbeta primers. Data came from immunoSEQ multiplex PCR; TCRdb stores just in-frame clones and leaves some out. The sample has about 150,000 clones, nearly 80% seen once; the top ten hold roughly 3%. Source material: PBMCs. This TCR was sampled from a woman in her thirties or forties in good health and CMV-seronegative. The V and J genes are TRBV18 and TRBJ1-6; D is perhaps TRBD1 (5 bases). CDR3 coding DNA: TGTGCCAGCTCACCACAGGGGCAGGTCTATAATTCACCCCTCCACTTT. Translating gives CASSPQGQVYNSPLHF.